What follows are 26 T cell receptor beta chains derived from one specimen sequenced in a study of T-cell memory formation after mild COVID-19. TCRdb recomputed calls from the 5' RACE reads with MiXCR, one row per CDR3 protein. Seen here are about 27,000 distinct CDR3 sequences, roughly 15% observed once, and the top ten hold more than 1.3%. Sequencing was performed on PBMCs or a T cell subset sorted from them (not recorded which). The source of these receptors is an adult who had mild COVID-19 (a few samples of this study predate the infection). Cell type and time point are not known.

This clonotype has at least ten counts. The chain recombines TRBV12-3 or TRBV12-4 with TRBJ2-1; weak D call: TRBD2 (6 bases). CDR3 length: 14 amino acids. V lost 1 base to trimming and J lost 10 bases, with 14 bases between them. CDR3 protein: CASSLGYRDSEQFF. Written as DNA, the CDR3 is TGTGCCAGCAGTTTAGGCTACCGGGACTCGGAGCAGTTCTTC.

Ten or more counts support this clonotype. The chain joins TRBV12-3 or TRBV12-4 to TRBJ1-2; D might be TRBD1 (6 bases). This CDR3 is 14 amino acids long. V shed 1 base and J shed 5 bases, with 11 bases lying between them. In DNA form, the CDR3 reads TGTGCCAGCAGTTTAGGGGGGCCGGGATATGGCTACACCTTC. This translates into CASSLGGPGYGYTF.

This clonotype was observed many times. The chain has TRBV5-6 and TRBJ1-1, with a tentative D call TRBD1 (5 bases). CDR3 length: 14 amino acids. Germline V gene data show CDR1 as SGHDT and CDR2 as YYEEEE. Trimming left V 4 bases short and J 4 bases short, with 14 bases between. The chain's CDR3 is CASSTYTRGTEAFF. CDR3 in DNA: TGTGCCAGCAGCACCTACACGAGGGGCACTGAAGCTTTCTTT.

CDR3 DNA: TGCAGTATCCTGAAAGCGAACCAAGAGACCCAGTACTTC. Protein sequence: CSILKANQETQYF. The chain is built from TRBV29-1 and TRBJ2-5; D remains ambiguous. Germline loops: CDR1 SQVTM, CDR2 ANQGSEA. The length of the CDR3 is 13 residues.

The V call is TRBV7-8, the J call TRBJ2-1; TRBD2 matches at 9 bases. Trimming at V came to 1 base and at J to 10 bases, leaving 11 bases not matched to a gene. From germline, CDR1 is SGHVS and CDR2 FQNEAQ. The CDR3 extends over 16 amino acids. CDR3 residues: CASSLVSGGGAYEQFF. The CDR3 nucleotides are TGTGCCAGCAGCTTAGTATCAGGCGGGGGGGCATACGAGCAGTTCTTC.

This clonotype has at least ten counts. The J gene is TRBJ2-3, the V gene TRBV7-3; weak D call: TRBD2 (6 bases). Trimming stripped 5 bases from V and 4 bases from J, with 28 bases between. Germline V gene sequence: CDR1 SGHTA, CDR2 FQGTGA. The CDR3 sequence is 19 residues long. DNA of the CDR3: TGTGCCAGCAGCCCCACTACCCCCGGCCCTGGCGGAGGGGCAGATACGCAGTATTTT. As protein: CASSPTTPGPGGGADTQYF.

This clonotype was seen at least ten times. CDR3 DNA sequence: TGTGCCTGGAGTGTTAACCCAGATACGCAGTATTTT. It codes for CAWSVNPDTQYF. This chain uses TRBV30 with TRBJ2-3; D remains ambiguous. Germline V gives CDR1 GTSNPN, CDR2 SVGIG (reference sequence). The CDR3 covers 12 residues. Deletions cut 0 bases from V and 4 bases from J, with 5 bases between.

The sample holds many counts of this clonotype. This chain joins TRBV7-8 and TRBJ2-7; D is ambiguous. Per germline, CDR1 SGHVS and CDR2 FQNEAQ. This CDR3 spans 16 amino acids. V dropped 5 bases and J dropped 0 bases, with 17 bases sitting between them. The CDR3 DNA sequence: TGTGCCAGCAGCCCCTCCCCGGGCCAAAGCTCCTACGAGCAGTACTTC. Its protein is CASSPSPGQSSYEQYF.

This clonotype came up many times. The chain is built from TRBV7-9 and TRBJ2-4; 8 nucleotides match TRBD2. The germline V gene encodes CDR1 SEHNR and CDR2 FQNEAQ (reference sequence). After removal of 8 bases from V and 3 bases from J, the junction contained 6 bases not matched to a gene. The CDR3 totals 14 residues. The CDR3, as DNA: TGTGCCAGCCGCGGGGGGCAGGGCAAAAACATTCAGTACTTC. It is translated as CASRGGQGKNIQYF.

This clonotype counts as medium-sized (0.01 to 0.1%). A junction end diverges from the germline sequence, so it may reflect a read error. The V call is TRBV7-7, the J call TRBJ2-7; no reliable D call. Germline V lookup: CDR1 SSHAT, CDR2 FNYEAQ (reference sequence). CDR3 length: 15 residues. CDR3 coding DNA: TGTGCTAGCAGCTTAGCCGACTCCGGCTCCTACGAGCAGTACTTC. Translating it yields CASSLADSGSYEQYF.

This clonotype was detected many times. This chain links TRBV7-2 with TRBJ1-2; 9 nucleotides align to TRBD1. The CDR3 runs 15 residues. With V trimmed by 0 bases and J by 8 bases, 7 bases remained unmatched. CDR1 SGHTA and CDR2 FQGNSA come from the germline V gene. The CDR3 sequence is CASSLAPGQGYGYTF. CDR3 in DNA: TGTGCCAGCAGCTTAGCCCCGGGACAGGGATACGGCTACACCTTC.

This clonotype has ten or more counts. This chain connects TRBV9 to TRBJ1-6; D is undetermined. Per germline, CDR1 SGDLS and CDR2 YYNGEE. The CDR3 consists of 15 residues. V lost 0 bases and J 6 bases, leaving 10 bases between the germline ends. For the CDR3, the DNA is TGTGCCAGCAGCGTAGATGAACAGATTAATTCACCCCTCCACTTT. Amino acids: CASSVDEQINSPLHF.

The table lists this clonotype with many counts. The V gene is TRBV12-3 or TRBV12-4, the J gene TRBJ1-1; D perhaps matches TRBD1 (5 bases). Trimming shortened V by 6 bases and J by 1 base, and 9 bases separated the two germline ends. The CDR3 contains 13 residues. The CDR3 DNA reads TGTGCCAGCAGCTACGGGGGGAACACTGAAGCTTTCTTT. It encodes CASSYGGNTEAFF.

In regard to this clonotype: Mismatch with germline at one junction end may stem from a read error. The chain links TRBV6-1 to TRBJ1-1, with D possibly matching TRBD1 (5 bases). Germline lookup yields CDR1 MNHNS and CDR2 SASEGT. CDR3 size: 14 residues. The CDR3 DNA is TGTGCCGGCAGTGAAAAGGGGCTGAACACTGAAGCTTTCTTT. This sequence encodes CAGSEKGLNTEAFF.

This clonotype was recorded at least ten times. This rearrangement joins TRBV18 to TRBJ2-3; D is possibly TRBD1 (5 bases). The CDR3 has 12 amino acids. With 6 bases removed from V and 8 bases from J, the gap between germline ends came to 12 bases. Germline V gene lookup returns CDR1 KGHSH and CDR2 LQKENI. CDR3 sequence (DNA): TGTGCCAGCTCCACGTCTCAGGGTACGCAGTATTTT. Translated: CASSTSQGTQYF.

This clonotype occurred many times. V and J are TRBV11-2 and TRBJ1-6, with TRBD1 matching over 7 bases. V lost 1 base, J lost 9 bases, and 3 bases stayed unmatched. CDR3 length: 14 amino acids. In germline, CDR1 is SGHAT, CDR2 FQNNGV. As DNA, the CDR3 is TGTGCCAGCAGCTTAGGGGGGGACAGTTCACCCCTCCACTTT. Translated: CASSLGGDSSPLHF.

Many counts were recorded for this clonotype. This chain links TRBV5-4 with TRBJ2-2; TRBD1 aligns across 7 bases. V was clipped by 0 bases and J by 3 bases; unmatched bases: 2. The CDR3 totals 15 residues. The germline V gene has CDR1 SGHNT and CDR2 YYREEE (reference sequence). The CDR3 loop reads CASSLGGQYTGELFF. DNA for the CDR3: TGTGCCAGCAGCTTGGGGGGACAGTACACCGGGGAGCTGTTTTTT.

This clonotype was recorded many times. The rearrangement uses TRBV20-1 and TRBJ1-1, with a weak D call TRBD1 (6 bases). The CDR3 loop spans 13 amino acids. Between the trimmed V and J ends, which lost 6 bases and 1 base, there was a span of 12 bases. The germline V gene has CDR1 DFQATT and CDR2 SNEGSKA (reference sequence). Written as DNA, the CDR3 is TGCAGTGCCCCCGGACAGTCGAACACTGAAGCTTTCTTT. The encoded protein is CSAPGQSNTEAFF.

This clonotype is categorized as medium-sized. CDR3 residues: CSASNNRPSYNEQFF. In DNA form, the CDR3 reads TGCAGTGCTAGCAATAACAGGCCCTCCTACAATGAGCAGTTCTTC. V gene TRBV20-1 combines with J gene TRBJ2-1; a possible D gene is TRBD1 (5 bases). The CDR3 runs to 15 residues. V was trimmed by 3 bases and J by 0 bases, leaving 12 bases between them. Germline V CDR1 and CDR2: DFQATT, SNEGSKA (reference sequence).

At least ten counts were recorded for this clonotype. The gene calls are TRBV2 and TRBJ1-2, with a possible D match to TRBD1 (5 bases). The CDR3 is made up of 14 amino acids. Looked up from germline, CDR1 is SNHLY and CDR2 is FYNNEI. Trimming took 3 bases from V and 5 from J, leaving 13 bases between them. CDR3 in DNA: TGTGCCAGCAGTGACCCTGACAGCTTGTATGGCTACACCTTC. Amino acid sequence: CASSDPDSLYGYTF.

V is TRBV3-1 and J is TRBJ2-5; D is ambiguous. V shed 0 bases and J shed 2 bases, with 16 bases lying between them. CDR3 size: 17 residues. The germline V gene encodes CDR1 LGHDT and CDR2 YNNKEL (reference sequence). The CDR3 DNA is TGTGCCAGCAGCCAAGAGAGGCGGCAGCTATTACAAGAGACCCAGTACTTC. Translating it yields CASSQERRQLLQETQYF.

The chain is built from TRBV24-1 and TRBJ1-1; possible D gene TRBD1, 5 bases. This CDR3 comprises 12 residues. Germline V gene sequence: CDR1 KGHDR, CDR2 SFDVKD. The V and J ends lost 4 bases and 8 bases respectively, with 10 bases between them. The DNA for the CDR3 is TGTGCCACCAGTGACGGACATACCGAAGCTTTCTTT. Translated, it gives CATSDGHTEAFF.

This clonotype was recorded many times. This sequence joins TRBV5-5 and TRBJ1-4; a possible D gene is TRBD1 (6 bases). CDR3 length: 17 amino acids. The V gene lost 4 bases and the J gene lost 5 bases, with 21 bases spanning the gap. Germline CDR1 SGHKS, CDR2 YYEKEE (reference sequence). This chain's CDR3 is CASSLFGGALENEKLFF. CDR3 nucleotide sequence: TGTGCCAGCAGCCTCTTTGGGGGCGCTCTCGAAAATGAAAAACTGTTTTTT.

This clonotype was counted at least ten times. V gene TRBV5-1 combines with J gene TRBJ2-6; D is possibly TRBD2 (6 bases). With 7 bases removed from V and 4 bases from J, the gap between germline ends came to 15 bases. The CDR3 runs 15 residues. Germline values: CDR1 SGHRS, CDR2 YFSETQ. CDR3 region: CASRVGGTGANVLTF. CDR3 sequence (DNA): TGCGCCAGCCGGGTGGGAGGTACCGGGGCCAACGTCCTGACTTTC.

This clonotype was found many times. V usage is TRBV18 and J usage is TRBJ2-7; tentative D call: TRBD2 (7 bases). From germline, CDR1 is KGHSH and CDR2 LQKENI. The CDR3 has 14 amino acids. Trimming left V 4 bases short and J 3 bases short, with 13 bases between. In DNA, the CDR3 is TGTGCCAGCTCACGGGCGGGGGCAGACTACGAGCAGTACTTC. This codes for CASSRAGADYEQYF.

In its sample, this clonotype is medium-sized. The chain is built from TRBV7-9 and TRBJ1-4, with D possibly being TRBD1 (5 bases). CDR1 and CDR2 (germline): SEHNR, FQNEAQ (reference sequence). The CDR3 runs 12 residues. V lost 4 bases to trimming and J lost 12 bases, with 12 bases between them. CDR3 DNA sequence: TGTGCCAGCAGCTCAGTAGGGGATGAACTGTTTTTT. Amino acid sequence: CASSSVGDELFF.